The 23 T cell receptor beta chains in this list originate from one sample, sequenced in a study of T cells in Graves' hyperthyroidism and ophthalmopathy. It was RNA transcripts that yielded the amplified TCR beta CDR3 regions. The primer set for the first-round RT-PCR of the TCR CDR3 was HTBI. TCRdb processed the multiplex PCR reads anew with MiXCR; each CDR3 protein has one entry. The profile shows about 420,000 distinct CDR3 sequences, about 13% of them singletons. Specimen: blood. The receptors here all came from a young woman with Graves' hyperthyroidism.

This clonotype appeared many times. The genes are TRBV7-2 and TRBJ2-7; perhaps TRBD1 as D (5 bases). This CDR3 contains 14 residues. The V gene lost 5 bases and the J gene lost 5 bases, with 16 bases spanning the gap. Germline CDR1 is SGHTA and CDR2 is FQGNSA. The chain's CDR3 is CASSQVSGPHEQYF. CDR3 DNA: TGTGCCAGCAGCCAAGTATCAGGGCCCCACGAGCAGTACTTC.

The chain is built from TRBV12-3 or TRBV12-4 and TRBJ2-1, with 9 bases that match TRBD2. The CDR3 has 13 residues. V lost 7 bases to trimming and J lost 10 bases; unmatched junction nucleotides: 8. Written as DNA, the CDR3 is TGTGCCAGCAAAGAGAGGCTAGCGGGGGAGCAGTTCTTC. The encoded protein is CASKERLAGEQFF.

This clonotype was seen more than once but under ten times. This rearrangement joins TRBV19 to TRBJ2-7; D not certain. Germline V gene sequence: CDR1 LNHDA, CDR2 SQIVND (reference sequence). V was trimmed by 4 bases and J by 6 bases, leaving 13 bases between them. There are 13 residues in the CDR3. The CDR3 nucleotides are TGTGCCAGTAGTACCCAGGACGGTATCGAGCAGTACTTC. Protein sequence: CASSTQDGIEQYF.

Ten or more counts support this clonotype. The chain recombines TRBV6-1 with TRBJ2-3; TRBD2 might be the D (5 bases). The CDR3 is made up of 15 amino acids. Between the trimmed V and J ends, which lost 5 bases and 6 bases, there was a span of 18 bases. Germline V gives CDR1 MNHNS, CDR2 SASEGT. This CDR3 is CASSSNRGGMDTQYF. CDR3 DNA sequence: TGTGCCAGCAGTTCCAATCGGGGTGGCATGGATACGCAGTATTTT.

This clonotype was detected ten times or more. The CDR3 protein is CASSPTATYEQYF. The CDR3 DNA reads as TGTGCCAGCAGCCCGACAGCGACCTACGAGCAGTACTTC. The chain has TRBV7-9 and TRBJ2-7, with D possibly matching TRBD1 (5 bases). CDR3 length equals 13 residues. Germline V lookup: CDR1 SEHNR, CDR2 FQNEAQ (reference sequence). V lost 5 bases and J 2 bases, leaving 10 bases between the germline ends.

This clonotype was seen many times. The CDR3 protein is CASSLTGRTSGSYEQFF. CDR3 DNA: TGTGCCAGCAGCTTAACGGGAAGGACTAGCGGGAGCTATGAGCAGTTCTTC. This chain connects TRBV7-3 to TRBJ2-1; the match to TRBD2 covers 13 bases. The CDR3 contains 17 residues. CDR1 SGHTA and CDR2 FQGTGA come from the germline V gene. With V trimmed by 0 bases and J by 8 bases, 7 bases remained unmatched.

The table lists this clonotype with many counts. The chain has TRBV27 and TRBJ2-1, with D tentatively TRBD2 (6 bases). Trimming shortened V by 3 bases and J by 0 bases, and 9 bases separated the two germline ends. The CDR3 is 15 residues long. The germline gives CDR1 MNHEY, CDR2 SMNVEV (reference sequence). This chain's CDR3 is CASSFGTFSYNEQFF. CDR3 bases: TGTGCCAGCAGTTTCGGGACTTTCTCCTACAATGAGCAGTTCTTC.

In this sample, this clonotype turned up many times. The chain's CDR3 is CASRRTSGRGNEQFF. The CDR3 coding sequence is TGTGCCAGCAGGCGGACTAGCGGGAGGGGTAATGAGCAGTTCTTC. The V and J genes are TRBV7-2 and TRBJ2-1; 15 positions agree with TRBD2. J gave up 7 bases and V 6 bases, and 4 bases lay outside the gene matches. The CDR3 loop spans 15 amino acids. The germline gives CDR1 SGHTA, CDR2 FQGNSA. Drawing the rest from reference TRBV7-2 and TRBJ2-1, the complete variable domain is GAGVSQSPSNKVTEKGKDVELRCDPISGHTALYWYRQSLGQGLEFLIYFQGNSAPDKSGLPSDRFSAERTGGSVSTLTIQRTQQEDSAVYLCASRRTSGRGNEQFFGPGTRLTVL.

This clonotype was detected many times. The chain couples TRBV6-1 to TRBJ2-3; the D gene could be TRBD1 or TRBD2 (6 bases each). Germline V gene data show CDR1 as MNHNS and CDR2 as SASEGT. The length of the CDR3 is 13 residues. The ends were cut back, 5 bases at V and 3 bases at J, with 9 bases in the middle. CDR3 DNA sequence: TGTGCCAGCAGTAAAGGGGGGACAGATACGCAGTATTTT. Translating gives CASSKGGTDTQYF.

This clonotype was picked up many times. CDR3 residues: CASSYSRNNEQFF. CDR3 nucleotides: TGTGCCAGCAGCTACTCACGGAACAATGAGCAGTTCTTC. The V and J genes are TRBV11-2 and TRBJ2-1; D is unresolved. The germline V gene has CDR1 SGHAT and CDR2 FQNNGV. This CDR3 spans 13 amino acids. Deletions cut 4 bases from V and 5 bases from J, with 9 bases between.

The J gene is TRBJ2-7, the V gene TRBV7-2, with 10 bases identical to TRBD2. This CDR3 has 15 residues. V lost 1 base to trimming and J lost 5 bases; unmatched junction nucleotides: 5. Germline-derived CDR1 and CDR2 are SGHTA and FQGNSA. CDR3 loop: CASSLESGRAHEQYF. As DNA, the CDR3 is TGTGCCAGCAGCTTAGAGAGCGGGAGGGCCCACGAGCAGTACTTC.

This clonotype was observed a handful of times. The CDR3 region has the DNA TGTGCCACCACCGACCAGGGTTCTACCGGGGAGCTGTTTTTT. This gives the protein CATTDQGSTGELFF. The rearrangement uses TRBV2 and TRBJ2-2; a possible D gene is TRBD1 (5 bases). CDR1 SNHLY and CDR2 FYNNEI come from the germline V gene. V lost 10 bases to trimming and J lost 5 bases, with 17 bases between them. The CDR3 contains 14 residues.

This clonotype was counted at least ten times. This chain connects TRBV30 to TRBJ2-2, with D uncertain. Germline V CDR1 and CDR2: GTSNPN, SVGIG (reference sequence). The CDR3 loop spans 12 amino acids. V lost 2 bases, J lost 5 bases, and 6 bases lay in between. In DNA, the CDR3 is TGTGCCTGGAGTAGAATAACCGGGGAGCTGTTTTTT. It specifies CAWSRITGELFF. Using reference TRBV30 and TRBJ2-2 for the parts outside the CDR3, the full variable domain is SQTIHQWPATLVQPVGSPLSLECTVEGTSNPNLYWYRQAAGRGLQLLFYSVGIGQISSEVPQNLSASRPQDRQFILSSKKLLLSDSGFYLCAWSRITGELFFGEGSRLTVL.

In this sample, this clonotype turned up many times. V gene TRBV12-3 or TRBV12-4 combines with J gene TRBJ2-3; 8 nucleotides line up with TRBD2. The CDR3 sequence is 16 residues long. J gave up 2 bases and V 4 bases, and 8 bases lay outside the gene matches. The CDR3 nucleotides read TGTGCCAGCAGTTCCCGGGATAGCGGGAACACAGATACGCAGTATTTT. It translates to CASSSRDSGNTDTQYF.

This clonotype was recorded at least ten times. This chain links TRBV12-3 or TRBV12-4 with TRBJ2-7; no clear D. V lost 8 bases, J lost 4 bases, and 9 bases lay in between. This CDR3 comprises 11 residues. The CDR3 nucleotides read TGTGCCAGCGGATCCCTATACGAGCAGTACTTC. Translation: CASGSLYEQYF.

The chain carries TRBV29-1 and TRBJ2-1, with D unresolved. The length of the CDR3 is 10 residues. Looked up from germline, CDR1 is SQVTM and CDR2 is ANQGSEA. Trimming cost V 8 bases and J 5 bases, with 7 bases left between them. The CDR3 region is CSLWDNEQFF. The CDR3 DNA sequence: TGCAGCCTGTGGGACAATGAGCAGTTCTTC.

This clonotype was found a few times. A single base separates this from a much larger clone, so it may be a read error. The rearrangement uses TRBV12-3 or TRBV12-4 and TRBJ1-5; D not certain. Between the trimmed V and J ends, which lost 5 bases and 3 bases, there was a span of 11 bases. CDR3 length equals 14 residues. The DNA of the CDR3 is TGTGCCAGCAGTCCGGACGGTTACAATCAGCCCCAGCATTTT. Translating it yields CASSPDGYNQPQHF.

Ten or more counts support this clonotype. The V gene is TRBV18, the J gene TRBJ1-3, with no clear D. From germline, CDR1 is KGHSH and CDR2 LQKENI. This CDR3 is 16 amino acids long. With 2 bases removed from V and 0 bases from J, the gap between germline ends came to 11 bases. The CDR3 loop reads CASSPMSANSGNTIYF. The CDR3 bases are TGTGCCAGCTCACCAATGTCAGCAAACTCTGGAAACACCATATATTTT.

This clonotype came up many times. The chain combines TRBV7-2 with TRBJ2-1; no clear D gene. The CDR3 consists of 12 residues. Per the germline V gene, CDR1 is SGHTA and CDR2 is FQGNSA. V was clipped by 5 bases and J by 7 bases, with 9 bases between them. CDR3 amino acids: CASSRPPNEQFF. The DNA for the CDR3 is TGTGCCAGCAGCCGACCTCCTAATGAGCAGTTCTTC.

This clonotype was detected a few times. The V gene is TRBV20-1, the J gene TRBJ2-1; 7 bases fit TRBD1. Looked up from germline, CDR1 is DFQATT and CDR2 is SNEGSKA (reference sequence). With V trimmed by 3 bases and J by 4 bases, 9 bases remained unmatched. The CDR3 is 15 amino acids. As DNA, the CDR3 is TGCAGTGCTAGTTTAGGGACAGACAATTACAATGAGCAGTTCTTC. It translates to CSASLGTDNYNEQFF.

The gene calls are TRBV5-1 and TRBJ2-3; possible D gene TRBD2, 7 bases. There are 16 residues in the CDR3. The germline CDR1 and CDR2 sequences are SGHRS and YFSETQ. V dropped 3 bases and J dropped 2 bases, with 16 bases sitting between them. The CDR3, as DNA: TGCGCCAGCAGCTCAGGGGCTAGCGGCCTCACAGATACGCAGTATTTT. The encoded protein is CASSSGASGLTDTQYF.

This clonotype was counted only a few times. V is TRBV20-1 and J is TRBJ1-6; the match to TRBD1 covers 9 bases. The CDR3 extends over 15 amino acids. The V and J ends lost 7 bases and 11 bases, in that order; junction bases with no gene match: 15. Germline V gene sequence: CDR1 DFQATT, CDR2 SNEGSKA (reference sequence). Written as DNA, the CDR3 is TGCAGTGTTCTCCCCCGGGACAGGGAAGTGGCACCCCTCCACTTT. Its translation: CSVLPRDREVAPLHF.

This clonotype was recorded at least ten times. The rearrangement links TRBV5-1 to TRBJ2-2; 11 positions agree with TRBD2. Trimming took 4 bases from V and 4 from J; bases not matched to a gene: 3. Germline CDR1 reads SGHRS; CDR2 reads YFSETQ. The CDR3 has 15 amino acids. DNA of the CDR3: TGCGCCAGCAGCCAGACTAGCGGGGTCACCGGGGAGCTGTTTTTT. Translated: CASSQTSGVTGELFF.